This T cell receptor (beta chain) was sequenced for a study of blood T cells in healthy people across ages. V lost 3 bases to trimming and J lost 12 bases, with 15 bases between them. The CDR3 has 12 amino acids. Looked up from germline, CDR1 is SQVTM and CDR2 is ANQGSEA. Through a sample-barcoded 5' primer and a J-beta primer mix, a second PCR was run for roughly 7 to 12 cycles. TCRdb ran MiXCR on the 5' RACE reads and lists one entry per CDR3 protein. The repertoire holds about 1 million distinct CDR3 sequences, with more than 35% as singletons. This receptor was identified in a woman aged 55-75 years in good health. V usage is TRBV29-1 and J usage is TRBJ2-1; D may match TRBD1 or TRBD2 (5 bases each). Sequencing input: blood. In nucleotides, the CDR3 is TGCAGCGTTGATGTTTCGGGACGGGGGCAGTTCTTC. The encoded protein is CSVDVSGRGQFF.